This T cell receptor (beta chain) was identified during a study of control samples from healthy donors and cancer patients. Using immunoSEQ multiplex PCR, the repertoire was profiled, and TCRdb retains in-frame clones only, with some absent. This table has roughly 220,000 clones, 90% to 95% appearing once. Germline V gene lookup returns CDR1 SGHDT and CDR2 YYEEEE. The trim removed 4 bases at V and 0 bases at J, leaving 5 bases unmatched. This CDR3 has 17 amino acids. The sample comprised blood. This TCR came from a man aged 50 to 59 in good health. The V and J genes are TRBV5-6 and TRBJ2-6, with 9 bases lining up with TRBD1. In DNA, the CDR3 is TGTGCCAGCAGCCCGGGACAGGGAAGCTCTGGGGCCAACGTCCTGACTTTC. It codes for CASSPGQGSSGANVLTF.